Listed here is a single T cell receptor beta chain. Its specificity is unknown. A much larger clone sits a single nucleotide away, making a read error possible. This entry belongs to a study of T cells in Graves' hyperthyroidism and ophthalmopathy. Stable Graves' hyperthyroidism denoted no ophthalmopathy progression over 18 months. Clinical symptoms, serum thyroxine, TRAb, thyroid ultrasound and orbital computed tomography informed diagnoses. Study-wide findings and caveats: Most expanded thyroid clonotypes above 0.001 recurred in blood.

RNA transcripts served as the template for amplifying TCR beta CDR3 regions. First-round RT-PCR targeting the TCR CDR3 was performed with the HTBI primer set. Using its own MiXCR run on the multiplex PCR reads, TCRdb lists one record per CDR3 protein. The data show 350,000 or so distinct CDR3 sequences, about 20% seen once. This clonotype originated in a woman in her fifties or sixties with Graves' hyperthyroidism. The specimen sequenced was blood.

The CDR3 loop reads CAWSPEWGRSTEAFF. The CDR3 nucleotides are TGTGCCTGGAGCCCCGAGTGGGGGCGAAGCACTGAAGCTTTCTTT. V and J are TRBV30 and TRBJ1-1; D possibly corresponds to TRBD1 (6 bases). The CDR3 spans 15 residues. The V gene's germline CDR1 is GTSNPN and CDR2 SVGIG (reference sequence). V was clipped by 3 bases and J by 4 bases, with 18 bases between them.